The source of this T cell receptor beta chain is a study of response to subunit inactivated influenza vaccine. Using its own MiXCR run on the RT-PCR reads, TCRdb lists one record per CDR3 protein. Of fewer than 600,000 distinct CDR3 sequences detected, approximately 7.2% appear once; the ten largest clones hold around 13%. The germline gives CDR1 LNHNV, CDR2 YYDKDF (reference sequence). This CDR3 has 14 amino acids. Between the trimmed V and J ends, which lost 1 base and 0 bases, there was a span of 6 bases. The chain is built from TRBV15 and TRBJ1-1; D gene uncertain. Material: PBMCs from blood, obtained 23 months after vaccination. The sequence was obtained from a man aged 50-75 years who received an inactivated influenza vaccine. The CDR3 loop is CATSRADLNTEAFF. CDR3 DNA: TGTGCCACCAGCAGAGCGGATCTGAACACTGAAGCTTTCTTT. The complete variable domain, with remaining parts taken from reference TRBV15 and TRBJ1-1, reads DAMVIQNPRYQVTQFGKPVTLSCSQTLNHNVMYWYQQKSSQAPKLLFHYYDKDFNNEADTPDNFQSRRPNTSFCFLDIRSPGLGDTAMYLCATSRADLNTEAFFGQGTRLTVV.